Listed below are T cell receptor beta chains from one sample, sequenced in a study of PD-1 blockade in classical Hodgkin lymphoma. Sequenced by immunoSEQ multiplex PCR; TCRdb stores in-frame clones only, minus some. The sample lists tens of thousands of clones, approximately 80% occurring once. The sequencing used peripheral blood mononuclear cells (PBMCs), collected before the fourth cycle of nivolumab. The receptors come from a human donor with classical Hodgkin lymphoma. CDR3s include the opening cysteine and the closing phenylalanine or tryptophan. A D gene is named only where the DNA matches it firmly. Size values are once, few and many counts, or a class for expanded clones, and some rows have none.

size,D,V,J,DNA,CDR3
-,-,TRBV6-5,TRBJ2-5,TGTGCCAGCAGTTACGGGGCGGGCATTCAAGAGACCCAGTACTTC,CASSYGAGIQETQYF
-,-,TRBV19,TRBJ2-5,TGTGCCAGTAGTAACGTCGGGAAAGAGACCCAGTACTTC,CASSNVGKETQYF
many,-,TRBV10-3,TRBJ1-1,TGTGCCATCAGTGAGTCTGGGGGGCTGCACACTGAAGCTTTCTTT,CAISESGGLHTEAFF
-,-,TRBV13,TRBJ1-3,TGTGCCAGCACCCGGGACGCACCCTGGGGCTCTGGAAACACCATATATTTT,CASTRDAPWGSGNTIYF
-,-,TRBV15,TRBJ1-1,TGTGCCACCAGCAGAGAACAATGGGACACTGAAGCTTTCTTT,CATSREQWDTEAFF
few,-,TRBV9,TRBJ1-1,TGTGCCAGCAGCGACCCCAGGAGCACTGAAGCTTTCTTT,CASSDPRSTEAFF
-,-,TRBV6-4,TRBJ1-1,TGTGCCAGCAGCGTCGACCTGGGGACTGAAGCTTTCTTT,CASSVDLGTEAFF
-,-,TRBV19,TRBJ1-5,TGTGCCAGTAGTATCGTTTGGACTACTCGGGGCAATCAGCCCCAGCATTTT,CASSIVWTTRGNQPQHF
-,TRBD2,TRBV27,TRBJ2-3,TGTGCCAGCAGTTTATCCTCACTAGCGGGAGGCGTTGATACGCAGTATTTT,CASSLSSLAGGVDTQYF
-,-,TRBV29-1,TRBJ1-1,TGCAGCGTTGAAGAGGGGGGGAACACTGAAGCTTTCTTT,CSVEEGGNTEAFF
-,-,TRBV29-1,TRBJ2-5,TGCAGCGCCTACGACCATCAGGGGGGGGAGACCCAGTACTTC,CSAYDHQGGETQYF
-,-,TRBV11-2,TRBJ1-4,TGTGCCAGCAGCCGAGGCGATACAAATGAAAAACTGTTTTTT,CASSRGDTNEKLFF
-,-,TRBV4-2,TRBJ2-7,TGTGCCAGCAGCTCTCTGCGGGGCGCGTACGAGCAGTACTTC,CASSSLRGAYEQYF
-,-,TRBV10-3,TRBJ2-7,TGTGCCATCAGCGACCGGGTCATAGGCCTCTACGAGCAGTACTTC,CAISDRVIGLYEQYF
-,-,TRBV6-5,TRBJ2-5,TGTGCCAGCAGAGACAGGTACCAAGAGACCCAGTACTTC,CASRDRYQETQYF
-,-,TRBV11-3,TRBJ1-2,TGTGCCAGCAGCTTTCAGGAGCACTATGGCTACACCTTC,CASSFQEHYGYTF
-,-,TRBV19,TRBJ1-1,TGTGCCAGTTTGGACAGACCTAACACTGAAGCTTTCTTT,CASLDRPNTEAFF
-,TRBD1,TRBV11-2,TRBJ2-7,TGTGCCAGCAGCCAGCCGGGACAGGGGCGTTCCTACGAGCAGTACTTC,CASSQPGQGRSYEQYF
once,-,TRBV2,TRBJ1-3,TGTGCCAGCAGTGACAGGGCCGGGGTGGACACCATATATTTT,CASSDRAGVDTIYF
once,-,TRBV28,TRBJ1-1,TGTGCCAGCAGTTTAATCTCGCTGCCCACTGAAGCTTTCTTT,CASSLISLPTEAFF
-,-,TRBV5-6,TRBJ1-2,TGTGCCAGCAGCTTTGGGACTGGTGTAGTTGGGAGTGGCTACACCTTC,CASSFGTGVVGSGYTF
-,-,TRBV7-3,TRBJ2-1,TGTGCCAGCAGCCCCGGGGGGCGGCAGTTCTTC,CASSPGGRQFF
-,TRBD2,TRBV9,TRBJ2-7,TGTGCCAGCAGCGTAGGGGAGGGAGATGAGCAGTACTTC,CASSVGEGDEQYF
-,-,TRBV4-3,TRBJ1-2,TGCGCCAGCAGCCAAGGAACCCCGTACTGTGGCTACACCTTC,CASSQGTPYCGYTF
-,TRBD1,TRBV18,TRBJ1-2,TGTGCCAGCTCCACAGGGGAACGCGGCTACACCTTC,CASSTGERGYTF
-,-,TRBV7-2,TRBJ1-1,TGTGCCAGCAGCTCCTGGGCAGGGAACACTGAAGCTTTCTTT,CASSSWAGNTEAFF
many,TRBD2,TRBV28,TRBJ2-2,TGTGCCAGCAGTCCGACTAGCGGGAACACCGGGGAGCTGTTTTTT,CASSPTSGNTGELFF
once,-,TRBV19,TRBJ1-2,TGTGCCAGTAGTGGACAATTGGCATATGGCTACACCTTC,CASSGQLAYGYTF
few,TRBD2,TRBV7-2,TRBJ2-7,TGTGCCAGCAGCTCGGGGGGTTGGGAGCAGTACTTC,CASSSGGWEQYF
-,-,TRBV7-2,TRBJ2-4,TGTGCCAGCAGCCCGCGGGACTGGAAAAACATTCAGTACTTC,CASSPRDWKNIQYF
-,-,TRBV5-5,TRBJ2-7,TGTGCCAGCAGCTTGGAGGGCTCAGGGCATGTCGAGCAGTACTTC,CASSLEGSGHVEQYF
few,-,TRBV7-8,TRBJ2-7,TGTGCCAGCAGTCTAACCTCGGACTTTTACGAGCAGTACTTC,CASSLTSDFYEQYF
few,-,TRBV11-2,TRBJ1-2,TGTGCCAGCAGCTACTACAAGGGCGTTCTCTATGGCTACACCTTC,CASSYYKGVLYGYTF
few,-,TRBV5-6,TRBJ1-3,TGTGCCAGCAGCCCCCTCGGTGACACCATATATTTT,CASSPLGDTIYF
-,-,TRBV10-3,TRBJ2-1,TGTGCCATCAGTGAGTCGTTGGTGAATGAGCAGTTCTTC,CAISESLVNEQFF
-,-,TRBV19,TRBJ1-2,TGTGCCACCGACCTCCCGGGGCGCATCTATGGCTACACCTTC,CATDLPGRIYGYTF
-,-,TRBV19,TRBJ1-1,TGTGCCAGTAGTACGTCCCGGGTGGGGTTTTCTGAAGCTTTCTTT,CASSTSRVGFSEAFF
-,-,TRBV28,TRBJ1-2,TGTGCCAGCATGGTCAATCTGGGCCGAGGAAACTATGGCTACACCTTC,CASMVNLGRGNYGYTF
-,-,TRBV6-5,TRBJ2-2,TGTGCCAGCCGAAAGAACAGGGAAACCGGGGAGCTGTTTTTT,CASRKNRETGELFF
-,TRBD2,TRBV27,TRBJ2-1,TGTGCCAGCAGGCGGGGGGGAGTTAACAATGAGCAGTTCTTC,CASRRGGVNNEQFF
-,TRBD1,TRBV9,TRBJ2-2,TGTGCCAGCAGCGTACAGGGGGACACCGGGGAGCTGTTTTTT,CASSVQGDTGELFF
-,-,TRBV18,TRBJ1-1,TGTGCCAGCTCACCACTACCGGTGGACACCTTGAACACTGAAGCTTTCTTT,CASSPLPVDTLNTEAFF
-,TRBD2,TRBV4-2,TRBJ2-7,TGTGCCAGCAGCCAAGCATCGGGACTAGCGGGAGCTCGGCAGTACTTC,CASSQASGLAGARQYF
medium-sized,-,TRBV9,TRBJ1-1,TGTGCCAGCAGCACCCGGATGACGGGGAACACTGAAGCTTTCTTT,CASSTRMTGNTEAFF